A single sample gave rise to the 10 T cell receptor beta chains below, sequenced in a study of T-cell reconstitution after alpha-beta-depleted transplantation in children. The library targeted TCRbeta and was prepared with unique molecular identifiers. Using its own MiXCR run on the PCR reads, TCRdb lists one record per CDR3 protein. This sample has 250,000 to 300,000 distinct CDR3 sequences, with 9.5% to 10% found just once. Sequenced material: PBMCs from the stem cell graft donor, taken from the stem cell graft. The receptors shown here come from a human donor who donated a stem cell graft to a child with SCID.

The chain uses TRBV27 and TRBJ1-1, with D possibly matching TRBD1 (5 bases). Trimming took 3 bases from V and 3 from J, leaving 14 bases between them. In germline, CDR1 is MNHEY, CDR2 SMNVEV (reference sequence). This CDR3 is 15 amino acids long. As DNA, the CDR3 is TGTGCCAGCAGTTTCGCGGGGCTGGCGGACACTGAAGCTTTCTTT. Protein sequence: CASSFAGLADTEAFF.

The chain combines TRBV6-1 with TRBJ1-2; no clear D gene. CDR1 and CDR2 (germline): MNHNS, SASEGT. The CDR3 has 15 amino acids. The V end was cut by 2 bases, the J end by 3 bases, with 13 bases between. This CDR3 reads CASSELSGNYYGYTF. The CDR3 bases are TGTGCCAGCAGTGAATTAAGTGGCAACTACTATGGCTACACCTTC.

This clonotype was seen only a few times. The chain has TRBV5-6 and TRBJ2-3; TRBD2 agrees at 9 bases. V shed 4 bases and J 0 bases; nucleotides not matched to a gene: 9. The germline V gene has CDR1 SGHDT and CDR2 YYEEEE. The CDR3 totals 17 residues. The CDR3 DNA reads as TGTGCCAGCAGCCAAAGCGGGGGGCTCACTAGCACAGATACGCAGTATTTT. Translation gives CASSQSGGLTSTDTQYF.

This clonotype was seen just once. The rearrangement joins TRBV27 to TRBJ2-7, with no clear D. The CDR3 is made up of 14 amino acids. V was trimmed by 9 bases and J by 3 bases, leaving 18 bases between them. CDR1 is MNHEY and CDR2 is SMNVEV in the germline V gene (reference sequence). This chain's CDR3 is CASSHGSSGYEQYF. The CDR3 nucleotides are TGTGCCAGTTCCCATGGTTCGAGTGGCTACGAGCAGTACTTC.

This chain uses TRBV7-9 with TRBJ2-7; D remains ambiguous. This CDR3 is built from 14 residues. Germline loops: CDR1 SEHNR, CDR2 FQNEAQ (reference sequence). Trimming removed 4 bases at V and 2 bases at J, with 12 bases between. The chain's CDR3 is CASSSPVDPYEQYF. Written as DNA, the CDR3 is TGTGCCAGCAGCTCCCCTGTGGACCCCTACGAGCAGTACTTC.

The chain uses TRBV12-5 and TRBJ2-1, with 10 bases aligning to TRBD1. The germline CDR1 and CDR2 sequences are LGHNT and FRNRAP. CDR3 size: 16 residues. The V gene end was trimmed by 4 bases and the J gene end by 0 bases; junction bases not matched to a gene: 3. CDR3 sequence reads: CASGSGQGSSYNEQFF. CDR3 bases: TGTGCTAGTGGTTCGGGACAGGGGAGCTCCTACAATGAGCAGTTCTTC.

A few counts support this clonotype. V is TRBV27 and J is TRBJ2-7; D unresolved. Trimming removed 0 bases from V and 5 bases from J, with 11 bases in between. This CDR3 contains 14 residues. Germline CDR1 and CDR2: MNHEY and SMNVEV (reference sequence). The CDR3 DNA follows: TGTGCCAGCAGTTTATCTGAGGTCCCCAACGAGCAGTACTTC. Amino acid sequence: CASSLSEVPNEQYF.

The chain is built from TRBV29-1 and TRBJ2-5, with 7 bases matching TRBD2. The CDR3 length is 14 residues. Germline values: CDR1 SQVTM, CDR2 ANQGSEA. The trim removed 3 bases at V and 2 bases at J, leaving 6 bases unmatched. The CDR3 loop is CSVELLGGQETQYF. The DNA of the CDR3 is TGCAGCGTTGAGCTTCTCGGGGGGCAAGAGACCCAGTACTTC.

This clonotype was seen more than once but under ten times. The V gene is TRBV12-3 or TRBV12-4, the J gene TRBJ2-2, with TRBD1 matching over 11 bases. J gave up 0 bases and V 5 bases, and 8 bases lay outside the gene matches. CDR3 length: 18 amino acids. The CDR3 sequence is CASSLFGQGAANTGELFF. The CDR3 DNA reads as TGTGCCAGCAGTCTATTTGGACAGGGGGCTGCGAACACCGGGGAGCTGTTTTTT.

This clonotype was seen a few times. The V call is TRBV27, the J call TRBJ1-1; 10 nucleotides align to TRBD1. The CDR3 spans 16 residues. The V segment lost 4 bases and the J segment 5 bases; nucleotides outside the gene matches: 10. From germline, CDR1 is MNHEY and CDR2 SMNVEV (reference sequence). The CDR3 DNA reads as TGTGCCAGCAGTTACTATTGGGACAGGGGATCGACTGAAGCTTTCTTT. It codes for CASSYYWDRGSTEAFF.